This record covers a single T cell receptor (beta chain). The antigen is undetermined. These data come from a study of beta chain features in type 1 diabetes. Points from the study as a whole: Equally in patients and controls, shorter templates might have been favored by PCR. The analysis here could not establish whether HLA type shapes TCRB rearrangement. Shorter TCRB CDR3s, moderately but significantly so, marked every one of the four CD4+ subsets in Type 1 diabetes patients.

Per the germline V gene, CDR1 is GTSNPN and CDR2 is SVGIG (reference sequence). V was clipped by 0 bases and J by 5 bases, with 8 bases between them. The CDR3 sequence is 13 residues long. All of the isolated RNA was reverse transcribed, so expressed TCRB transcripts were sequenced. Sequenced by immunoSEQ multiplex PCR; TCRdb stores in-frame clones only, minus some. Counted here are around 160,000 clones, around 50% occurring once; the ten biggest clones make up under 0.45%. The receptor was derived from a man aged 18-30 years in good health. The chain links TRBV30 to TRBJ1-5; the D gene is possibly TRBD1 (5 bases). Sequencing was carried out using Tregs from blood. The CDR3 DNA follows: TGTGCCTGGAGTGTACAGGTAGATCAGCCCCAGCATTTT. It encodes CAWSVQVDQPQHF. The full variable domain, completed using reference TRBV30 and TRBJ1-5, is SQTIHQWPATLVQPVGSPLSLECTVEGTSNPNLYWYRQAAGRGLQLLFYSVGIGQISSEVPQNLSASRPQDRQFILSSKKLLLSDSGFYLCAWSVQVDQPQHFGDGTRLSIL.